This TCR beta chain came from a study of blood T cell repertoires in COVID-19. About the research overall: Some COVID-19 samples were acute and others convalescent; all came from the United States, Italy and Spain. Nucleic acid was either cDNA or gDNA, and it came from T cells, B-cell-depleted T cells, or PBMCs.

Repertoires were generated with immunoSEQ multiplex PCR, while TCRdb's copy carries only in-frame clones and drops some. Of roughly 140,000 clones in the sample, approximately 88% were seen once. J gave up 1 base and V 4 bases, and 4 bases lay outside the gene matches. This CDR3 comprises 15 residues. Per germline, CDR1 SGHRS and CDR2 YFSETQ. This clone showed up just once. The receptor comes from a woman aged 25 to 39 with acute COVID-19. This rearrangement joins TRBV5-1 to TRBJ2-7; TRBD1 matches at 11 bases. Sequenced: PBMCs or T cells enriched from blood (not recorded which). The CDR3 DNA follows: TGCGCCAGCAGCCCCGGGACAGGGGGATCCTACGAGCAGTACTTC. Its protein is CASSPGTGGSYEQYF.